These T cell receptor beta chains were read from a single sample in a study of T cell responses to AZD1222 COVID-19 vaccine. Here immunoSEQ multiplex PCR was the method, and the copy in TCRdb shows in-frame clones only, minus some. This sample has tens of thousands of clones, with approximately 89% found just once. This specimen was peripheral blood, taken on day 0 of AZD1222 vaccination. The source is an adult in good health. Both conserved end residues are part of each CDR3. The D gene is left open where the match is weak. Expanded clones get a size class; other rows say once, few or many, or leave the size out.

TRBV11-2	TRBJ2-7	NA	TRBD2	CASSFYSGTSGRPGNEQYF	TGTGCCAGCAGCTTTTACTCCGGGACTAGCGGGAGGCCCGGTAACGAGCAGTACTTC
TRBV27	TRBJ2-3	NA	NA	CASSPSGEPSTDTQYF	TGTGCCAGCAGTCCTTCTGGGGAGCCCAGCACAGATACGCAGTATTTT
TRBV5-4	TRBJ1-1	NA	NA	CASSLEAANTEAFF	TGTGCCAGCAGCTTGGAGGCAGCCAACACTGAAGCTTTCTTT
TRBV27	TRBJ2-3	NA	TRBD2	CASSLRGRAGGDTQYF	TGTGCCAGCAGTCTACGGGGGAGGGCCGGTGGAGATACGCAGTATTTT
TRBV5-4	TRBJ1-2	NA	TRBD1	CASSLRSGGQGYTF	TGTGCCAGCAGCTTGAGGTCAGGGGGCCAGGGCTACACCTTC
TRBV21-1	TRBJ1-1	NA	NA	CASSKPRDRPEGTEAFF	TGTGCCAGCAGCAAGCCAAGAGACAGGCCTGAGGGCACTGAAGCTTTCTTT
TRBV5-4	TRBJ2-5	NA	NA	CASSRGQAQETQYF	TGTGCCAGCAGCCGGGGACAAGCCCAAGAGACCCAGTACTTC
TRBV5-4	TRBJ2-2	few	NA	CASRPDSSNTGELFF	TGTGCCAGCAGACCTGACAGTTCGAACACCGGGGAGCTGTTTTTT
TRBV18	TRBJ1-1	NA	NA	CASSPRGGFRRAFF	TGTGCCAGCTCACCGCGAGGGGGGTTTCGTCGAGCTTTCTTT
TRBV6-2/TRBV6-3	TRBJ1-2	NA	NA	CASSYPTAPTIYGYTF	TGTGCCAGCAGTTACCCCACAGCACCGACCATCTATGGCTACACCTTC
TRBV5-6	TRBJ2-2	NA	NA	CASSTGPGTGELFF	TGTGCCAGCAGCACCGGCCCTGGAACCGGGGAGCTGTTTTTT
TRBV2	TRBJ2-7	NA	TRBD2	CASSETSASYEQYF	TGTGCCAGCAGTGAAACTAGCGCATCCTACGAGCAGTACTTC
TRBV27	TRBJ1-1	NA	NA	CASSLSVNTEAFF	TGTGCCAGCAGTTTATCGGTGAACACTGAAGCTTTCTTT
TRBV6-5	TRBJ2-7	once	NA	CASIHPQGPYEQYF	TGTGCCAGCATCCACCCGCAGGGACCCTACGAGCAGTACTTC
TRBV18	TRBJ1-2	NA	NA	CASSPGREMGYTF	TGTGCCAGCTCACCAGGACGGGAAATGGGCTACACCTTC
TRBV12-3/TRBV12-4	TRBJ1-1	NA	NA	CASTMGGSPEAFF	TGTGCCAGCACTATGGGGGGGTCCCCTGAAGCTTTCTTT
TRBV27	TRBJ2-5	NA	NA	CASSLTRSETQYF	TGTGCCAGCAGTTTAACTAGGAGCGAGACCCAGTACTTC